This note documents a single T cell receptor beta chain sequence. The sample originates from a study of technical replicates of blood from a few donors. The method was immunoSEQ multiplex PCR; TCRdb's version includes in-frame clones alone and lacks a portion of them. This sample yields around 100,000 clones, of which around 96% are seen a single time; approximately 0.2% belongs to the top ten. This clonotype was obtained from a human donor in good health. The sample was T cells isolated from PBMCs.

The CDR3 sequence is CASSLEGGLGMYEQYF. As DNA, the CDR3 is TGTGCCAGCAGTTTAGAGGGAGGACTGGGAATGTACGAGCAGTACTTC. The rearrangement links TRBV27 to TRBJ2-7, with a weak D call TRBD2 (6 bases). The CDR3 totals 16 residues. CDR1 MNHEY and CDR2 SMNVEV come from the germline V gene (reference sequence). Trimming left V 2 bases short and J 4 bases short, with 18 bases between.